The 29 T cell receptor beta chains reported below all come from one sample, sequenced in a study of T cells after yellow fever vaccination. Via MiXCR, TCRdb re-called the 5' RACE reads, giving one row per CDR3 protein. The table lists 300,000 to 350,000 distinct CDR3 sequences, 3.5% to 4.5% of them singletons. This specimen was PBMCs, taken 5 days after the yellow fever booster vaccination. The origin of the receptors is a man aged 18 to 30 who received the YFV17D yellow fever vaccine.

This chain links TRBV6-2 or TRBV6-3 with TRBJ1-5; weak D call: TRBD1 (5 bases). The CDR3 has 15 residues. Germline V gives CDR1 MNHEY, CDR2 SVGEGT. The V gene lost 4 bases and the J gene lost 4 bases, with 14 bases spanning the gap. The CDR3 sequence: CASSSLGLGNQPQHF. The CDR3 coding sequence is TGTGCCAGCAGTTCCTTGGGGCTTGGTAATCAGCCCCAGCATTTT.

The V call is TRBV7-9, the J call TRBJ1-1, with D possibly TRBD1 on 5 matching bases. The germline CDR1 and CDR2 sequences are SEHNR and FQNEAQ (reference sequence). This CDR3 has 14 residues. Trimming cost V 1 base and J 5 bases, with 11 bases left between them. The CDR3: CASSLEWGKTEAFF. The CDR3 DNA reads TGTGCCAGCAGCTTAGAATGGGGGAAGACTGAAGCTTTCTTT.

This clonotype has a count of ten or more. The rearrangement links TRBV20-1 to TRBJ2-5, with 7 bases identical to TRBD1. V was clipped by 0 bases and J by 6 bases; unmatched bases: 13. The CDR3 contains 16 residues. Germline CDR1 reads DFQATT; CDR2 reads SNEGSKA (reference sequence). The CDR3 nucleotides are TGCAGTGCTAGAGACCACTTCTCCGGGACAGCCAAGACCCAGTACTTC. Amino acid sequence: CSARDHFSGTAKTQYF.

A few counts support this clonotype. The chain couples TRBV3-1 to TRBJ2-3, with TRBD2 matching over 13 bases. V was clipped by 0 bases and J by 3 bases; unmatched bases: 6. The V gene's germline CDR1 is LGHDT and CDR2 YNNKEL (reference sequence). The CDR3 consists of 18 residues. The chain's CDR3 is CASSQDPRTSGGTDTQYF. The CDR3 nucleotides are TGTGCCAGCAGCCAAGACCCCAGGACTAGCGGGGGAACAGATACGCAGTATTTT.

The chain uses TRBV15 and TRBJ1-5; 9 bases are shared with TRBD1. Losses at the gene ends were 1 base for V and 0 bases for J; bases not matched to a gene: 1. Per germline, CDR1 LNHNV and CDR2 YYDKDF (reference sequence). The CDR3 spans 16 residues. The CDR3 nucleotides read TGTGCCACCAGCAGAGGGGACAGGGATAGCAATCAGCCCCAGCATTTT. It is translated as CATSRGDRDSNQPQHF.

The sample holds a few counts of this clonotype. The V and J genes are TRBV6-2 or TRBV6-3 and TRBJ1-5, with no clear D. CDR3 size: 14 residues. Trimming removed 8 bases from V and 3 bases from J, with 14 bases in between. In germline, CDR1 is MNHEY, CDR2 SVGEGT. CDR3 in DNA: TGTGCCAGCGGTCCGACCCGTTACAATCAGCCCCAGCATTTT. Protein sequence: CASGPTRYNQPQHF.

This clonotype was recorded a few times. The chain carries TRBV7-2 and TRBJ2-2; 7 bases are shared with TRBD2. CDR1 and CDR2 (germline): SGHTA, FQGNSA. V shed 5 bases, J shed 8 bases, and the junction held 11 bases outside the gene matches. The length of the CDR3 is 15 residues. DNA for the CDR3: TGTGCCAGCAGCCAGTTGGTCGGGGGGACTGGGGAGCTGTTTTTT. Protein sequence: CASSQLVGGTGELFF.

The J gene is TRBJ2-5, the V gene TRBV7-2; 7 bases fit TRBD2. Germline V CDR1 and CDR2: SGHTA, FQGNSA. The CDR3 extends over 13 amino acids. V shed 5 bases and J 5 bases; nucleotides not matched to a gene: 5. The CDR3 loop reads CASSPTSRETQYF. For the CDR3, the DNA is TGTGCCAGCAGCCCGACTAGCCGGGAGACCCAGTACTTC.

This clonotype appeared many times. The chain couples TRBV19 to TRBJ2-2; D unresolved. The CDR3 is 14 residues long. The germline CDR1 and CDR2 sequences are LNHDA and SQIVND (reference sequence). Trimming left V 3 bases short and J 4 bases short, with 9 bases between. The CDR3 region is CASSISVRTGELFF. Here the CDR3 DNA reads TGTGCCAGTAGTATTTCCGTTCGCACCGGGGAGCTGTTTTTT.

The chain recombines TRBV7-9 with TRBJ2-7; TRBD1 agrees at 7 bases. V was clipped by 5 bases and J by 3 bases; unmatched bases: 7. The CDR3 has 14 amino acids. CDR1 and CDR2 from the germline V gene are SEHNR and FQNEAQ (reference sequence). CDR3 sequence reads: CASSPMGQIYEQYF. The CDR3 nucleotides are TGTGCCAGCAGCCCGATGGGACAGATCTACGAGCAGTACTTC.

This clonotype was seen at least ten times. The V gene is TRBV5-1, the J gene TRBJ1-1; possibly TRBD1 for D (6 bases). CDR1 and CDR2 (germline): SGHRS, YFSETQ. The CDR3 extends over 15 amino acids. V dropped 4 bases and J dropped 4 bases, with 17 bases sitting between them. The CDR3 loop reads CASSVPQGEGTEAFF. In DNA form, the CDR3 reads TGCGCCAGCAGCGTACCACAGGGAGAGGGCACTGAAGCTTTCTTT.

The sample holds many counts of this clonotype. A read error may account for a junction end that differs from germline. The chain's CDR3 is CASSDVLAEVSF. CDR3 bases: TGTGCCAGCAGCGACGTACTAGCCGAGGTATCTTTC. The chain joins TRBV7-2 to TRBJ2-4; possibly TRBD2 for D (6 bases). The CDR3 spans 12 residues. Germline V lookup: CDR1 SGHTA, CDR2 FQGNSA.

In its sample, this clonotype was seen a few times. The germline gene is not matched at one end of the junction; a read error may be the cause. J is TRBJ2-7 and V is TRBV11-2; TRBD2 matches at 9 bases. This CDR3 comprises 14 residues. Germline V gene data show CDR1 as SGHAT and CDR2 as FQNNGV. The CDR3 protein is CASAPGRGGTYLSF. CDR3 in DNA: TGTGCCAGCGCTCCCGGGCGGGGGGGGACTTACCTGAGCTTC.

This clonotype was counted a few times. The chain combines TRBV7-9 with TRBJ2-1; 9 bases line up with TRBD2. Germline V gene data show CDR1 as SEHNR and CDR2 as FQNEAQ (reference sequence). V was clipped by 5 bases and J by 1 base; unmatched bases: 3. This CDR3 is 15 amino acids long. CDR3 sequence: CASSPTSGSYNEQFF. The CDR3 DNA reads as TGTGCCAGCAGCCCGACTAGCGGATCCTACAATGAGCAGTTCTTC.

This clonotype was seen only a few times. The chain is built from TRBV7-2 and TRBJ2-3, with TRBD2 as a possible D gene (6 bases). This CDR3 contains 15 residues. Trimming shortened V by 1 base and J by 4 bases, and 12 bases separated the two germline ends. The germline gives CDR1 SGHTA, CDR2 FQGNSA. CDR3 bases: TGTGCCAGCAGCTTAGAGGAGGGCTTTCCAGATACGCAGTATTTT. It is translated as CASSLEEGFPDTQYF.

This clonotype was found a few times. This chain uses TRBV30 with TRBJ1-1, with a weak D call TRBD1 (5 bases). The CDR3 sequence is 12 residues long. Germline CDR1 and CDR2: GTSNPN and SVGIG (reference sequence). Trimming left V 1 base short and J 11 bases short, with 14 bases between. The CDR3 DNA sequence: TGTGCCTGGAGTGCGACGGGGGTACAGGCTTTCTTT. It codes for CAWSATGVQAFF.

The sample holds a few counts of this clonotype. The chain joins TRBV18 to TRBJ2-2; 7 bases map to TRBD1. CDR1 KGHSH and CDR2 LQKENI come from the germline V gene. V dropped 5 bases and J dropped 3; count of bases not matched to a gene: 12. The CDR3 sequence is 17 residues long. The CDR3 bases are TGTGCCAGCTCATCCCCCCGACAGGGCCCCTACACCGGGGAGCTGTTTTTT. This translates into CASSSPRQGPYTGELFF.

In its sample, this clonotype was seen a few times. The chain employs TRBV4-1 and TRBJ2-3, with 14 bases that match TRBD2. Unmatched junction bases numbered 6, after V lost 1 base and J lost 6 bases. This CDR3 is built from 17 residues. Germline V gives CDR1 MGHRA, CDR2 YSYEKL. The CDR3 DNA follows: TGCGCCAGCAGCCAAGTGACTAGCGGGGGGGCCGAGGATACGCAGTATTTT. Residues: CASSQVTSGGAEDTQYF.

The V gene is TRBV10-3, the J gene TRBJ2-7; 10 bases map to TRBD2. This CDR3 comprises 15 residues. CDR1 is ENHRY, CDR2 SYGVKD, per germline. V trimming: 6 bases; J trimming: 2 bases; junction bases outside the gene matches: 7. CDR3: CAIRETSGPTYEQYF. The CDR3 DNA follows: TGTGCCATCAGGGAGACTAGCGGGCCTACCTACGAGCAGTACTTC.

The chain is built from TRBV6-2 or TRBV6-3 and TRBJ2-1; D possibly corresponds to TRBD1 (6 bases). V dropped 4 bases and J dropped 0 bases, with 13 bases sitting between them. The germline V gene encodes CDR1 MNHEY and CDR2 SVGEGT. The CDR3 totals 16 residues. The CDR3 loop is CASSSRTATSYNEQFF. CDR3 nucleotides: TGTGCCAGCAGTTCCCGGACAGCCACCTCCTACAATGAGCAGTTCTTC.

At least ten counts were recorded for this clonotype. The chain carries TRBV21-1 and TRBJ1-2. TRBV21-1 has pseudogene status. The length of the CDR3 is 11 residues. The CDR3 region is CASSKFDGYTF. The CDR3 DNA sequence: TGTGCCAGCAGCAAATTCGATGGCTACACCTTC.

This clonotype was detected a few times. The rearrangement uses TRBV19 and TRBJ2-1; tentatively, D is TRBD2 (5 bases). Germline V gives CDR1 LNHDA, CDR2 SQIVND (reference sequence). Between the trimmed V and J ends, which lost 3 bases and 0 bases, there was a span of 9 bases. CDR3 length equals 15 residues. The CDR3 sequence: CASSMSGNSYNEQFF. DNA for the CDR3: TGTGCCAGTAGTATGTCGGGAAACTCCTACAATGAGCAGTTCTTC.

Only a few counts were recorded for this clonotype. V is TRBV6-5 and J is TRBJ2-1; D is possibly TRBD2 (6 bases). V lost 2 bases to trimming and J lost 7 bases, with 12 bases between them. From germline, CDR1 is MNHEY and CDR2 SVGAGI. The CDR3 loop spans 14 amino acids. CDR3: CASSYRARGNEQFF. CDR3 DNA: TGTGCCAGCAGTTACAGAGCCCGGGGGAATGAGCAGTTCTTC.

The V gene is TRBV5-4, the J gene TRBJ2-1; TRBD2 agrees at 8 bases. The J segment lost 3 bases and the V segment lost 7 bases, leaving 12 bases of the junction unmatched. The CDR3 runs 16 residues. Germline lookup yields CDR1 SGHNT and CDR2 YYREEE (reference sequence). The CDR3 bases are TGTGCCAGCGGACCCTTCGGGGGGGCGCACTACAATGAGCAGTTCTTC. This gives the protein CASGPFGGAHYNEQFF.

The chain recombines TRBV18 with TRBJ1-5; no definite D call. Trimming shortened V by 3 bases and J by 5 bases, and 11 bases separated the two germline ends. Per the germline V gene, CDR1 is KGHSH and CDR2 is LQKENI. The length of the CDR3 is 14 residues. The CDR3 here is CASSPQISDQPQHF. The CDR3 nucleotides are TGTGCCAGCTCACCCCAGATTTCGGATCAGCCCCAGCATTTT.

This clonotype came up many times. V usage is TRBV6-7 and J usage is TRBJ2-3; a possible D gene is TRBD2 (6 bases). TRBV6-7 is an ORF for which the function is uncertain. This CDR3 has 15 residues. V shed 0 bases and J shed 6 bases, with 13 bases lying between them. CDR3 loop: CASSYSGGVEDTQYF. The CDR3 region has the DNA TGTGCCAGCAGTTACTCGGGCGGGGTCGAGGATACGCAGTATTTT.

CDR3 sequence reads: CASSLEGIGSYEQYF. CDR3 DNA sequence: TGTGCCAGCAGCTTAGAGGGGATCGGCTCCTACGAGCAGTACTTC. The rearrangement joins TRBV11-3 to TRBJ2-7; D is ambiguous. Trimming shortened V by 0 bases and J by 0 bases, and 9 bases separated the two germline ends. Germline V lookup: CDR1 SGHNT, CDR2 YENEEA. The CDR3 has 15 residues.

This clonotype was seen many times. This chain links TRBV5-1 with TRBJ2-5; tentatively, D is TRBD2 (6 bases). Germline V gene lookup returns CDR1 SGHRS and CDR2 YFSETQ. V lost 6 bases and J 4 bases, leaving 19 bases between the germline ends. The CDR3 loop spans 15 amino acids. The CDR3 DNA is TGCGCCAGCACCCTCTCGGCCCCGCGGGGAGAGACCCAGTACTTC. Amino acid sequence: CASTLSAPRGETQYF.

This clonotype showed up many times. The chain combines TRBV20-1 with TRBJ1-3; no firm D call. This CDR3 is 10 amino acids long. V was trimmed by 5 bases and J by 8 bases, leaving 7 bases between them. CDR1 and CDR2 (germline): DFQATT, SNEGSKA (reference sequence). This chain's CDR3 is CSASHDTIYF. CDR3 DNA: TGCAGTGCTTCCCATGACACCATATATTTT.